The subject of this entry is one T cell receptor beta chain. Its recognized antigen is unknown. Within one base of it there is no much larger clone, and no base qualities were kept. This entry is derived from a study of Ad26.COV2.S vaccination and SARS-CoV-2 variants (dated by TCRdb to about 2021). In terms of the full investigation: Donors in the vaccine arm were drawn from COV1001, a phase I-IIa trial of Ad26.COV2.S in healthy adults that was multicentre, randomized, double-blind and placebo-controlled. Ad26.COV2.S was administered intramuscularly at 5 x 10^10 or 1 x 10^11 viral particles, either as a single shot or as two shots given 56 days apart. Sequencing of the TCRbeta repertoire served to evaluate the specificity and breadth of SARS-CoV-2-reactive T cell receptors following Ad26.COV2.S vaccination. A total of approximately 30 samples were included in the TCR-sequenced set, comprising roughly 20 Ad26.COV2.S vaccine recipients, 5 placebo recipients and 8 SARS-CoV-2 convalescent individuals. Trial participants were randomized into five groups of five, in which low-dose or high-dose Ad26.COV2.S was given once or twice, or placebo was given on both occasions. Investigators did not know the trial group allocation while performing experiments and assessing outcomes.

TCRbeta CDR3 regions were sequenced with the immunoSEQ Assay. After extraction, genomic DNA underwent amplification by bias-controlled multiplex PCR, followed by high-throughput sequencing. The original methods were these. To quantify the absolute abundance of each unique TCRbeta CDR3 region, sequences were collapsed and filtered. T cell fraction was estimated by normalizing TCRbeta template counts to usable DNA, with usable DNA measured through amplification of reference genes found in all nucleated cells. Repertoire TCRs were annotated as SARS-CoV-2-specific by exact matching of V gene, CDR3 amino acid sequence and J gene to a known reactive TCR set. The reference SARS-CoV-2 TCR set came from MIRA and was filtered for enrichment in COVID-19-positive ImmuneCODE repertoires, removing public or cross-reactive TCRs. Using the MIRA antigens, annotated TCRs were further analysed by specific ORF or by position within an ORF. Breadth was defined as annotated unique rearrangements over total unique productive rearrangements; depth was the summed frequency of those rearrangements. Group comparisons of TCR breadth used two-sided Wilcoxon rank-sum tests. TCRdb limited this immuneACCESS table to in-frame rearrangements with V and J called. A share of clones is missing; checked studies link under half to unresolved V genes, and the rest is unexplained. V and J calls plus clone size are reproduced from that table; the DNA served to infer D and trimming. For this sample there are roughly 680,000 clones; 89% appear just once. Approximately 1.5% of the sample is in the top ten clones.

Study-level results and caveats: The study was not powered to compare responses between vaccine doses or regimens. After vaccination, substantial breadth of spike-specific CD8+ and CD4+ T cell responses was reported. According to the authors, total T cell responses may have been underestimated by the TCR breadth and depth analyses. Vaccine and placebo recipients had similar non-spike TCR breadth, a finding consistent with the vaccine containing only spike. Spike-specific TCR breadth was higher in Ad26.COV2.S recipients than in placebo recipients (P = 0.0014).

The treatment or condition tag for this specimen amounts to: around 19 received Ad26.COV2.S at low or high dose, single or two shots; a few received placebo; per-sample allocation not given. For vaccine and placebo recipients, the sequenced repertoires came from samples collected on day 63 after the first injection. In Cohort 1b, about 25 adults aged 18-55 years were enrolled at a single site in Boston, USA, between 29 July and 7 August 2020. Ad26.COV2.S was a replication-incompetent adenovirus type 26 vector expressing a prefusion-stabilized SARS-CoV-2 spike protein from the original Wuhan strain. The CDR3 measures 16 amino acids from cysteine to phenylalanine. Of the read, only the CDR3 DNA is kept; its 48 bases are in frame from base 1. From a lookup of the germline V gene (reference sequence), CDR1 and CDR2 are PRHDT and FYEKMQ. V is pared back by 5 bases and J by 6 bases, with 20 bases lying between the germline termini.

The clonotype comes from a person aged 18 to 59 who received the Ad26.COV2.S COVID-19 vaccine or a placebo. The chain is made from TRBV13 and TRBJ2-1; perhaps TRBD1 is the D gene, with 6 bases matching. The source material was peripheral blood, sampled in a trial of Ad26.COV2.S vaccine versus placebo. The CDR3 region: CASSPRRQQGPNEQFF. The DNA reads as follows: TGTGCCAGCAGCCCACGGCGCCAACAGGGTCCCAATGAGCAGTTCTTC.